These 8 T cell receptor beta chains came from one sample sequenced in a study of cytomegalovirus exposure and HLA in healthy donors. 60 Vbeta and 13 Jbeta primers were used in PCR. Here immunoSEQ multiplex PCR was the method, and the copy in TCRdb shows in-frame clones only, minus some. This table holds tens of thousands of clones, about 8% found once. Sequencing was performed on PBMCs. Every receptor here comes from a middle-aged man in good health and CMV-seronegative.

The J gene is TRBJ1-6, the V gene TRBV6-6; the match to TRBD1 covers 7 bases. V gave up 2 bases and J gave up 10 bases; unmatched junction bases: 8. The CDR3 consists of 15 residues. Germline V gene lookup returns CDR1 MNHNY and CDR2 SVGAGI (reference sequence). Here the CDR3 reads CASSYPTGVGSPLHF. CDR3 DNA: TGTGCCAGCAGTTACCCAACAGGGGTAGGGTCACCCCTCCACTTT.

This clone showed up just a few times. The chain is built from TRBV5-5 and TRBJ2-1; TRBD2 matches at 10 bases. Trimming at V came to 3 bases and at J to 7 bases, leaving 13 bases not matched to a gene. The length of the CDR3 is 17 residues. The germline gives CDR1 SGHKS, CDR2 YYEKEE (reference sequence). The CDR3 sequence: CASSYSRGAGGRNEQFF. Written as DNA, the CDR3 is TGTGCCAGCAGCTACAGCCGGGGAGCGGGGGGGAGAAATGAGCAGTTCTTC.

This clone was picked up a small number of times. The CDR3 coding sequence is TGTGCCTGGAGTAGACTAGCCAAGAGGGAGCAGTACTTC. As protein: CAWSRLAKREQYF. This sequence joins TRBV30 and TRBJ2-7, with 7 bases matching TRBD2. J was trimmed by 7 bases and V by 2 bases; bases with no gene match: 8. Germline-derived CDR1 and CDR2 are GTSNPN and SVGIG (reference sequence). This CDR3 spans 13 amino acids. Supplemented by reference TRBV30 and TRBJ2-7, the full variable domain reads SQTIHQWPATLVQPVGSPLSLECTVEGTSNPNLYWYRQAAGRGLQLLFYSVGIGQISSEVPQNLSASRPQDRQFILSSKKLLLSDSGFYLCAWSRLAKREQYFGPGTRLTVT.

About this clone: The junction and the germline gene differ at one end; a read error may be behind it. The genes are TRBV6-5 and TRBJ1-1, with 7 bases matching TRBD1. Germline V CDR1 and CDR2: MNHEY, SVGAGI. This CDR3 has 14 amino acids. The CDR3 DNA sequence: TGTGCCAGCAGATACTCCGGACAGGACACTGAAGCTTTCTTT. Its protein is CASRYSGQDTEAFF.

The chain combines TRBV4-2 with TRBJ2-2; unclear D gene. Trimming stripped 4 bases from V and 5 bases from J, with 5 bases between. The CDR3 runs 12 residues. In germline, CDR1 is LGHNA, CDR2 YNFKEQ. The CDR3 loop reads CASSPGTGELFF. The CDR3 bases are TGTGCCAGCAGCCCCGGTACCGGGGAGCTGTTTTTT.

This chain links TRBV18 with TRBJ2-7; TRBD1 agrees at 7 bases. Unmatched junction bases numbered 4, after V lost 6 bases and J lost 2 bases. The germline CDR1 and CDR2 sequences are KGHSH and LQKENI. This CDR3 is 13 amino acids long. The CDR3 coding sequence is TGTGCCAGCTCCCCGACAGGGCCCTACGAGCAGTACTTC. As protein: CASSPTGPYEQYF.

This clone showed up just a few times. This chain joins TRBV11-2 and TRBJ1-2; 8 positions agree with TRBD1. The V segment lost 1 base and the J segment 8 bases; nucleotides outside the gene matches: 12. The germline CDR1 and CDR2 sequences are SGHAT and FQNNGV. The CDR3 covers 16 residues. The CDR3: CASSLGLSTDRGGYTF. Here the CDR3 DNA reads TGTGCCAGCAGCTTAGGACTGTCGACCGACAGGGGAGGCTACACCTTC.

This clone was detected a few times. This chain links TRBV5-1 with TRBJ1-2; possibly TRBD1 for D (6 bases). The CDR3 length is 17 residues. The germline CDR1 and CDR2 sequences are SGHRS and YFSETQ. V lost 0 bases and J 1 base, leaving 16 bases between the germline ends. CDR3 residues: CASSLVPGDEINYGYTF. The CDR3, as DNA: TGCGCCAGCAGCTTGGTTCCAGGGGATGAAATTAACTATGGCTACACCTTC.